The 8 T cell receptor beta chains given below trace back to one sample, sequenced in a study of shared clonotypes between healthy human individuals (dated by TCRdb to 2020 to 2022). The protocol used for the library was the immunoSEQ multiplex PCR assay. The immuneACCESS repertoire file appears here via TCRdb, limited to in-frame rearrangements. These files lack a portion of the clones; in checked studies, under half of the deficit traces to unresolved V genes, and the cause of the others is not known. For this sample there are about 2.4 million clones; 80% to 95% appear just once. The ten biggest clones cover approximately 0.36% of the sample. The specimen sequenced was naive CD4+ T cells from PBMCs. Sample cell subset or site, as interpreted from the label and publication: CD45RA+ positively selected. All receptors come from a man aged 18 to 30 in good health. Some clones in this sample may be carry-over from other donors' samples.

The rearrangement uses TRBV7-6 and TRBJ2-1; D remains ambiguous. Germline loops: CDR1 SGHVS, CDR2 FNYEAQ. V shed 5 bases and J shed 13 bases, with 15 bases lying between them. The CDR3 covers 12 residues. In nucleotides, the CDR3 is TGTGCCAGCAGCCAGAGGACGGAAATACAGTTCTTC. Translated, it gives CASSQRTEIQFF.

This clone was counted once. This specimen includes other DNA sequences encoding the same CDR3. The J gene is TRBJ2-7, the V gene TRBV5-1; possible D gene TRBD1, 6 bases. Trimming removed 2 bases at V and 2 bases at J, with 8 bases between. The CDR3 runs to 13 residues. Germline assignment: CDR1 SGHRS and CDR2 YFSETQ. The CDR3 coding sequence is TGCGCCAGCAGCTTAACAGGGACCTACGAGCAGTACTTC. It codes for CASSLTGTYEQYF.

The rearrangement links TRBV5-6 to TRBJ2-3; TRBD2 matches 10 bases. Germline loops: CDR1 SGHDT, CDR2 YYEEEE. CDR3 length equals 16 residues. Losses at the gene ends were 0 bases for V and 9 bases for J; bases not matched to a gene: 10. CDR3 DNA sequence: TGTGCCAGCAGCTTGGTTCTAGCGGGGGCCTCGAGGACGCAGTATTTT. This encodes CASSLVLAGASRTQYF.

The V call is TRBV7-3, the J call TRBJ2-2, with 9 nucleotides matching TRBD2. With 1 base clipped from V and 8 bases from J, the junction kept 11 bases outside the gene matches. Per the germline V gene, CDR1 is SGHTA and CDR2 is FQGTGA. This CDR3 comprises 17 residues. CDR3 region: CASSLKWSAGGPGELFF. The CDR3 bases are TGTGCCAGCAGCTTAAAGTGGTCGGCGGGAGGGCCGGGGGAGCTGTTTTTT.

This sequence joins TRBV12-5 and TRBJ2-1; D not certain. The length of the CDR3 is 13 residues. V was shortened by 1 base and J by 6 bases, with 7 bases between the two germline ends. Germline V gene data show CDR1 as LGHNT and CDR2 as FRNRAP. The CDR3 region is CASGLANLNEQFF. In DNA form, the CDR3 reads TGTGCTAGTGGTTTGGCAAACCTCAATGAGCAGTTCTTC.

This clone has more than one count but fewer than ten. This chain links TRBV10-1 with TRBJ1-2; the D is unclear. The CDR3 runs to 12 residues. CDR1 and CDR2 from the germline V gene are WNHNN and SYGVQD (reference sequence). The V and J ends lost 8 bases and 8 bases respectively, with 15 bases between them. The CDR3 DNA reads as TGCGCCAGCGGTCGTCCAACTGGAGGCTACACCTTC. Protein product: CASGRPTGGYTF.

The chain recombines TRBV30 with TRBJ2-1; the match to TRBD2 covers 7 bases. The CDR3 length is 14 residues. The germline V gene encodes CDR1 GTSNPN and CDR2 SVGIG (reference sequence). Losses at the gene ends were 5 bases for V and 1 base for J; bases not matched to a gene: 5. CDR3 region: CAWERTRSYNEQFF. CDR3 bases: TGTGCCTGGGAACGGACTAGGTCCTACAATGAGCAGTTCTTC.

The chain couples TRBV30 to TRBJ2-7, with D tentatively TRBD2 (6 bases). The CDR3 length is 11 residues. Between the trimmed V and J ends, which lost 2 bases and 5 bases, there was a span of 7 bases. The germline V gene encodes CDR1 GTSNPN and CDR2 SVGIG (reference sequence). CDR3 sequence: CAWSWGDEQYF. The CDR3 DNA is TGTGCCTGGAGTTGGGGGGACGAGCAGTACTTC.